These T cell receptor beta chains were read from a single sample in a study of blood T cell repertoires in COVID-19. This table comes from immunoSEQ multiplex PCR, and its TCRdb copy is limited to in-frame clones, with some not included. The sample lists hundreds of thousands of clones; 90% to 95% were seen once. Sequencing was performed on peripheral blood. Receptors were obtained from a woman aged 18-29 years who had recovered from COVID-19. The CDR3 runs from the conserved cysteine through the conserved F or W.

j_call v_call cdr3_aa
TRBJ2-3 TRBV5-6 CASSWRDQGGDTQYF
TRBJ1-4 TRBV7-9 CASSLHRGGWANEKLFF
TRBJ1-5 TRBV12-5 CASGLSGRWGYNQPQHF
TRBJ1-2 TRBV25-1 CASSVGQGRGGYTF
TRBJ1-4 TRBV28 CASSFRTYRGGYATNEKLFF
TRBJ1-1 TRBV2 CASRLDRGSDTEAFF
TRBJ1-2 TRBV10-1 CASSPGQNYGYTF
TRBJ2-3 TRBV10-3 CATGLTGVDTQYF
TRBJ1-5 TRBV4-3 CASSQDRGNQPQHF
TRBJ2-1 TRBV5-1 CASSQTTNEQFF
TRBJ1-5 TRBV5-1 CASSLGTGNQPQHF
TRBJ2-5 TRBV7-9 CASSPDRGQETQYF
TRBJ2-2 TRBV11-3 CASSLRMVPGELFF
TRBJ2-2 TRBV29-1 CSVEDRGTGELFF
TRBJ2-5 TRBV19 CASTAGLAEETQYF
TRBJ2-1 TRBV5-4 CASSPSSGRSNNEQFF
TRBJ1-5 TRBV4-3 CASSQTTGSQPQHF
TRBJ1-2 TRBV15 CATSPQANRAGYTF
TRBJ1-3 TRBV5-5 CASSLSHRDIINTIYF
TRBJ2-3 TRBV5-6 CASSATVTDTQYF
TRBJ1-1 TRBV7-9 CASSLVFGANTEAFF
TRBJ2-5 TRBV7-2 CASSLGGEWRGETQYF
TRBJ2-1 TRBV5-1 CASSLEGTGGEQFF
TRBJ1-2 TRBV7-6 CASSPRTGTSARGYTF
TRBJ1-2 TRBV11-2 CASSSPLGAGGYTF
TRBJ2-5 TRBV25-1 CASSGRDREVTFQETQYF
TRBJ2-5 TRBV6-5 CASKNTDSSETQYF
TRBJ2-2 TRBV6-5 CASNQGAGELFF
TRBJ1-2 TRBV24-1 CATSDVTGRNGYTF